The 11 T cell receptor delta chains reported below all come from one sample, sequenced in a study of gamma-delta chains in newborns, infants, children. TCRdb reanalyzed the reads using CATT. The sample lists about 5,400 delta-chain clones, less than 20% occurring once. Sequencing input: blood. The receptors stem from a child who was a newborn, infant or young child, either healthy, febrile or measles-vaccinated (not recorded which).

In this sample, this clone turned up a few times. The CDR3 DNA follows: TGTGCCTGTGGGGAATACGCGGACGATAAACTCATCTTT. Its protein is CACGEYADDKLIF. The chain uses TRDV2 and TRDJ1; tentatively, D is TRDD3 (5 bases). CDR1 and CDR2 from the germline V gene are GEAIGNYY and EKD. This CDR3 has 13 residues. V lost 5 bases to trimming and J lost 4 bases, with 13 bases between them.

This clone is labeled as medium-sized. The chain's CDR3 is CACDNWGIGAWDTRQMFF. The DNA of the CDR3 is TGTGCCTGTGACAACTGGGGGATAGGCGCCTGGGACACCCGACAGATGTTTTTC. This rearrangement joins TRDV2 to TRDJ3, with 11 bases lining up with TRDD3. Germline V gene data show CDR1 as GEAIGNYY and CDR2 as EKD. CDR3 length: 18 amino acids. Losses at the gene ends were 2 bases for V and 2 bases for J; bases not matched to a gene: 4.

With respect to this clone: One base away lies a much larger clone, so this may be a sequencing read error. This chain uses TRDV2 with TRDJ3, with 9 nucleotides matching TRDD3. TCRdb offers no J gene call, so here the DNA was matched to germline to obtain one. Germline V lookup: CDR1 GEAIGNYY, CDR2 EKD. This CDR3 has 17 amino acids. The CDR3: CARDVLGETRDTRQMFF. CDR3 nucleotide sequence: TGTGCCCGTGACGTACTGGGGGAAACCCGGGACACCCGACAGATGTTTTTC.

This clone is deemed medium-sized. The chain is built from TRDV2 and TRDJ3; 9 bases align to TRDD3. CDR1 GEAIGNYY and CDR2 EKD come from the germline V gene. V was clipped by 0 bases and J by 0 bases; unmatched bases: 11. The CDR3 covers 21 residues. CDR3 sequence: CACDTALGDPVRSWDTRQMFF. CDR3 sequence (DNA): TGTGCCTGTGACACCGCCCTGGGGGATCCAGTACGCTCCTGGGACACCCGACAGATGTTTTTC.

This chain joins TRDV2 and TRDJ3; 10 bases match TRDD3. Trimming removed 1 base from V and 0 bases from J; junction bases left unmatched: 8. CDR1 GEAIGNYY and CDR2 EKD come from the germline V gene. The CDR3 contains 20 residues. As DNA, the CDR3 is TGTGCCTGTGACACTGGGGGATACACCCCTTTCTCCTGGGACACCCGACAGATGTTTTTC. Its protein is CACDTGGYTPFSWDTRQMFF.

CDR3: CASFLHAGYEHKLIF. CDR3 DNA sequence: TGTGCCTCGTTCCTACATGCGGGATACGAGCATAAACTCATCTTT. The rearrangement links TRDV2 to TRDJ1; possibly TRDD3 for D (8 bases). The CDR3 runs to 15 residues. V gave up 8 bases and J gave up 6 bases, with 24 bases separating them. Per the germline V gene, CDR1 is GEAIGNYY and CDR2 is EKD.

About this clone: The same CDR3 also results from other DNA sequences found in this sample. The chain couples TRDV2 to TRDJ1; D is possibly TRDD3 (5 bases). Trimming took off 0 bases at V and 0 bases at J, with 10 bases between the two ends. The CDR3 runs to 15 residues. Per germline, CDR1 GEAIGNYY and CDR2 EKD. Here the CDR3 reads CACDTVGGDTDKLIF. The DNA of the CDR3 is TGTGCCTGTGACACCGTCGGGGGGGACACCGATAAACTCATCTTT.

Notes on this clone: The listed TCRdb protein conflicts with the DNA translation at residue 14, and the protein shown is translated directly from the DNA. The chain joins TRDV3 to TRDJ1; the D gene is possibly TRDD3 (5 bases). Germline CDR1 is TVYSNPD and CDR2 is GDNSRS (reference sequence). CDR3 length equals 16 residues. This chain's CDR3 is CALIVGSTTGTDKPIF. The CDR3 nucleotides are TGTGCCTTGATTGTTGGCTCCACGACGGGGACCGATAAACCCATCTTT.

This clone is deemed medium-sized. The V gene is TRDV2, the J gene TRDJ1, with 11 positions matching TRDD3. V was pared by 0 bases and J by 0 bases, with 11 bases of the junction left unmatched. The CDR3 has 19 residues. Germline-derived CDR1 and CDR2 are GEAIGNYY and EKD. CDR3 nucleotides: TGTGCCTGTGACACCCTACTGGGGGATAAAGAGGAGTACACCGATAAACTCATCTTT. This encodes CACDTLLGDKEEYTDKLIF.

Within the sample, this clone is medium-sized. The chain carries TRAV29/DV5 and TRDJ1; D remains unclear. This CDR3 has 13 amino acids. Germline CDR1 NSMFDY, CDR2 ISSIKDK. The V and J ends lost 7 bases and 2 bases respectively, with 15 bases between them. This CDR3 is CASVPDQTDKLIF. Here the CDR3 DNA reads TGTGCATCGGTTCCCGATCAAACCGATAAACTCATCTTT.

In the case of this clone: This may stem from a read error, because a much larger clone lies one nucleotide away. Although no V gene was called, TRDJ1 is the J gene. This CDR3 is 17 amino acids long. This CDR3 reads CACDPLPSPLYPDKLIF. CDR3 nucleotide sequence: TGTGCCTGCGACCCCCTCCCCTCACCCCTCTACCCCGATAAACTCATCTTT.